This T cell receptor beta chain stems from a study of radiotherapy plus CTLA-4 blockade in lung cancer. Libraries were prepared by immunoSEQ multiplex PCR; TCRdb keeps only in-frame clonotypes and omits some of them. The profile shows about 95,000 clones, about four fifths of them singletons. In germline, CDR1 is MDHEN, CDR2 SYDVKM. The CDR3 totals 15 residues. With 6 bases clipped from V and 4 bases from J, the junction kept 8 bases outside the gene matches. This chain links TRBV28 with TRBJ1-3; TRBD1 matches at 8 bases. This TCR was sampled from a human donor with non-small cell lung cancer who had stable disease on radiotherapy plus ipilimumab. The material was peripheral blood, obtained from a patient treated with radiotherapy plus ipilimumab. As DNA, the CDR3 is TGTGCCAGCAGGCAACAGGGGGTTGTAGGAAACACCATATATTTT. It codes for CASRQQGVVGNTIYF.